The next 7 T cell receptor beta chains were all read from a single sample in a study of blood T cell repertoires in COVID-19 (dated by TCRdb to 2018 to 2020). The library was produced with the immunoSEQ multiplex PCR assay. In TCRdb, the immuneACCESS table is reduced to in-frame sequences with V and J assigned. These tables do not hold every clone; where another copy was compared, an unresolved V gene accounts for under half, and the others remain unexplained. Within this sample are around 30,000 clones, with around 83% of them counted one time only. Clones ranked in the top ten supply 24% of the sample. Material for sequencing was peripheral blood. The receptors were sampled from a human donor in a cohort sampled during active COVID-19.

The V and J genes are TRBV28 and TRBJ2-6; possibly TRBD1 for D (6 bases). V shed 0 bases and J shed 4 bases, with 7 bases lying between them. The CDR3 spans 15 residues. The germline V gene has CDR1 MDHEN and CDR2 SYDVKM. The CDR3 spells CASSLWGAGANVLTF. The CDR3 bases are TGTGCCAGCAGTTTATGGGGGGCCGGGGCCAACGTCCTGACTTTC.

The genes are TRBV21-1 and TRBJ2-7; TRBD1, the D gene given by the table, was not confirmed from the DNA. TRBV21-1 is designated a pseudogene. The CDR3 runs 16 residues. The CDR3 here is CASSEQGETGSSEQYF. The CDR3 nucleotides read TGTGCCAGCAGTGAACAGGGGGAAACGGGAAGTAGCGAGCAGTACTTC.

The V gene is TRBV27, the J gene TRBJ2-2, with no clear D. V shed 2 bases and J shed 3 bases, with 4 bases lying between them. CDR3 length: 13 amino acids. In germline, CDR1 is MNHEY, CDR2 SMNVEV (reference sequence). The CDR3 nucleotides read TGTGCCAGCAGTTTACAGGACACCGGGGAGCTGTTTTTT. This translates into CASSLQDTGELFF.

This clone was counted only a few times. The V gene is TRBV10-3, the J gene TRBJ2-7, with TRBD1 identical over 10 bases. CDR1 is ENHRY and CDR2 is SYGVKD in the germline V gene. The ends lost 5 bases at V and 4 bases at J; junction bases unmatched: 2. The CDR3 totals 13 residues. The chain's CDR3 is CAISRTGGYEQYF. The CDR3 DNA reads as TGTGCCATCAGTCGGACAGGGGGTTACGAGCAGTACTTC.

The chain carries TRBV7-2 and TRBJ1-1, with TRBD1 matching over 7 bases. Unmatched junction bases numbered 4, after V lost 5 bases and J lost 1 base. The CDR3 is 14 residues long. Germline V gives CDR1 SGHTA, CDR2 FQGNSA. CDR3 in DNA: TGTGCCAGCAGCCTTTGGACAGGGAACACTGAAGCTTTCTTT. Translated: CASSLWTGNTEAFF. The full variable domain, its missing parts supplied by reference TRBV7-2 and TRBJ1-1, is GAGVSQSPSNKVTEKGKDVELRCDPISGHTALYWYRQSLGQGLEFLIYFQGNSAPDKSGLPSDRFSAERTGGSVSTLTIQRTQQEDSAVYLCASSLWTGNTEAFFGQGTRLTVV.

The CDR3 loop is CASSEGGSLYEQYF. In nucleotides, the CDR3 is TGTGCCAGCAGTGAAGGCGGGAGTCTTTACGAGCAGTACTTC. This chain uses TRBV6-1 with TRBJ2-7; 7 positions match TRBD2. The germline gives CDR1 MNHNS, CDR2 SASEGT. This CDR3 is built from 14 residues. V dropped 1 base and J dropped 4; count of bases not matched to a gene: 4.

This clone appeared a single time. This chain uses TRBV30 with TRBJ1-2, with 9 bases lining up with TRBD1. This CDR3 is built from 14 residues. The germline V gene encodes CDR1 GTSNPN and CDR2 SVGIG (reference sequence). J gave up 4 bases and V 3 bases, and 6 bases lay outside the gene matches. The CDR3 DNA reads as TGTGCCTGGAGCAGGGACAGGGAACCCTATGGCTACACCTTC. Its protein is CAWSRDREPYGYTF.